Below, 2 T cell receptor beta chains from the same sample are listed, as sequenced in a study of cytomegalovirus exposure and HLA in healthy donors (dated by TCRdb to the late 2010s). Libraries came from the immunoSEQ multiplex PCR assay. For the multiplex PCR, a mixture combining 60 forward primers for TCR Vbeta segments and 13 reverse primers for TCR Jbeta segments was used. The clones in this table, taken by TCRdb from immuneACCESS, are in-frame only. Not every clone is retained; where verified, under half of the shortfall comes from an unresolved V gene, and the cause of the rest is unknown. For this sample the table gives fewer than 150,000 clones, of which 66% were detected only once. The ten biggest clones cover roughly 1.7% of the sample. The specimen was PBMCs. The source is a human donor in good health.

The chain carries TRBV9 and TRBJ2-2; no definite D call. Trimming pared 0 bases from V and 2 bases from J, leaving 14 bases between. The germline V gene encodes CDR1 SGDLS and CDR2 YYNGEE. The CDR3 has 17 residues. The CDR3 here is CASSVGGVLINTGELFF. CDR3 nucleotide sequence: TGTGCCAGCAGCGTAGGCGGCGTCCTTATAAACACCGGGGAGCTGTTTTTT. The entire variable domain, with the rest obtained from reference TRBV9 and TRBJ2-2, is as follows: DSGVTQTPKHLITATGQRVTLRCSPRSGDLSVYWYQQSLDQGLQFLIQYYNGEERAKGNILERFSAQQFPDLHSELNLSSLELGDSALYFCASSVGGVLINTGELFFGEGSRLTVL.

The chain employs TRBV2 and TRBJ1-2, with 11 bases that match TRBD1. V gave up 10 bases and J gave up 4 bases; unmatched junction bases: 8. CDR3 size: 14 residues. Germline CDR1 SNHLY, CDR2 FYNNEI. CDR3 DNA sequence: TGTGCCACCAGAGGGACAGGGGGTCGCTATGGCTACACCTTC. This translates into CATRGTGGRYGYTF.